These T cell receptor beta chains were read from a single sample in a study of PD-L1 blockade in urothelial cancer. Assay used: immunoSEQ multiplex PCR; TCRdb lists only in-frame clones, some missing. Of 85,000 to 100,000 clones detected, roughly 91% appear once; the ten largest clones hold about 2%. This specimen was PBMCs, taken around atezolizumab (anti-PD-L1) treatment. These TCRs come from a man aged 55 to 70 with urothelial cancer. Both conserved end residues are trimmed from each CDR3. The order of the fields is CDR3 length, J gene, V gene, CDR3 protein.

CDR3 length: 15
J gene: TRBJ2-1
V gene: TRBV4-1
CDR3 protein: ASSQLLGLSSYNEQF

CDR3 length: 11
J gene: TRBJ2-7
V gene: TRBV2
CDR3 protein: ASGRDRTYEQY

CDR3 length: 13
J gene: TRBJ2-1
V gene: TRBV7-6
CDR3 protein: ASSPMTGDLHEQF

CDR3 length: 15
J gene: TRBJ2-1
V gene: TRBV11-3
CDR3 protein: ASSLPPFGGGPVEQF

CDR3 length: 17
J gene: TRBJ2-7
V gene: TRBV11-2
CDR3 protein: ASSLAPHGPGTGDYEQY

CDR3 length: 11
J gene: TRBJ2-7
V gene: TRBV19
CDR3 protein: ASSLGVFYEQY

CDR3 length: 11
J gene: TRBJ2-7
V gene: TRBV7-9
CDR3 protein: ASSSRHNYEQY

CDR3 length: 14
J gene: TRBJ2-3
V gene: TRBV4-1
CDR3 protein: ASSHGLAGGSDTQY

CDR3 length: 15
J gene: TRBJ2-2
V gene: TRBV4-2
CDR3 protein: ASSQELGSGRTGELF

CDR3 length: 17
J gene: TRBJ2-7
V gene: TRBV4-2
CDR3 protein: ASSQSVKHRTGLSYEQY

CDR3 length: 13
J gene: TRBJ2-7
V gene: TRBV9
CDR3 protein: ASSVGAAGSSEQY

CDR3 length: 11
J gene: TRBJ2-7
V gene: TRBV9
CDR3 protein: ASSEGGGTEQY

CDR3 length: 13
J gene: TRBJ1-1
V gene: TRBV18
CDR3 protein: ASSPRQGWDTEAF

CDR3 length: 11
J gene: TRBJ1-1
V gene: TRBV18
CDR3 protein: ASSSGQDTEAF

CDR3 length: 12
J gene: TRBJ2-7
V gene: TRBV2
CDR3 protein: ASRAGLAAYEQY

CDR3 length: 9
J gene: TRBJ2-7
V gene: TRBV10-3
CDR3 protein: AISGGNEQY

CDR3 length: 9
J gene: TRBJ2-1
V gene: TRBV20-1
CDR3 protein: SAQNPDEQF

CDR3 length: 12
J gene: TRBJ1-2
V gene: TRBV5-1
CDR3 protein: ASSFSTEIYGYT

CDR3 length: 10
J gene: TRBJ2-1
V gene: TRBV2
CDR3 protein: ATSGGKDEQF

CDR3 length: 10
J gene: TRBJ1-1
V gene: TRBV11-3
CDR3 protein: ASSRGAWEAF

CDR3 length: 12
J gene: TRBJ2-7
V gene: TRBV18
CDR3 protein: ASSPKNGGYEQY